The TCR beta chain described here comes from a study of technical replicates of blood from a handful of donors (TCRdb year 2017). Via the germline V gene (reference sequence), CDR1 is MNHNY and CDR2 SVGAGI. Trimming costs V 4 bases and J 6 bases, and their ends lie 3 bases apart. The CDR3 numbers 11 residues from cysteine through phenylalanine. The read is trimmed to its CDR3 DNA, 33 bases read in frame from base 1. Receptor libraries were prepared by the immunoSEQ multiplex PCR assay. TCRdb mirrors the immuneACCESS table, restricted to in-frame sequences. Some clones are absent from its copies; in checked studies, under half trace to an unresolved V gene, and the reason for the others is unknown. The sample table contains 70,000 to 85,000 clones; only one count was recorded for 92% of them. The ten largest clones take up over 0.35% of the sample. Remarks on this clone: Its antigen remains unidentified. The sample holds no much larger clone one base away, and base qualities are not on file.

The receptor's source is a human donor in good health. The sequencing input was T cells isolated from PBMCs. The chain is made from TRBV6-6 and TRBJ1-4; no confident D gene assignment can be made. The sequenced DNA: TGTGCCAGCAGTTTCGATGAAAAACTGTTTTTT. Translated, this is CASSFDEKLFF.